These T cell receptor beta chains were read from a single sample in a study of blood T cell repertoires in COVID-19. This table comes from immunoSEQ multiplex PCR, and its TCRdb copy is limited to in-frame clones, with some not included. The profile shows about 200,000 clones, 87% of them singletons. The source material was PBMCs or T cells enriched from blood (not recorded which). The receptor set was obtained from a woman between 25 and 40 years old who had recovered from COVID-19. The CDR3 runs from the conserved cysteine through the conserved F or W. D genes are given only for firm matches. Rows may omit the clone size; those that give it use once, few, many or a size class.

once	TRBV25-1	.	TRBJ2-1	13	CASRETDYNEQFF	TGTGCCAGCAGGGAGACAGACTACAATGAGCAGTTCTTC
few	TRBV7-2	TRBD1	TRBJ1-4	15	CASSLRTGSNEKLFF	TGTGCCAGCAGCTTAAGGACAGGGTCTAATGAAAAACTGTTTTTT
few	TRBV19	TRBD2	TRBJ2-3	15	CASRTSDTSTDTQYF	TGTGCCAGTAGGACTAGCGATACTAGCACAGATACGCAGTATTTT
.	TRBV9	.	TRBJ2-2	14	CASSLPPNTGELFF	TGTGCCAGCAGCCTCCCCCCCAACACCGGGGAGCTGTTTTTT
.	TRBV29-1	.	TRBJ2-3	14	CSVEREWSTDTQYF	TGCAGCGTTGAACGGGAGTGGAGCACAGATACGCAGTATTTT
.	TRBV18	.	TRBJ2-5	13	CASSPGSQETQYF	TGTGCCAGCTCACCCGGGTCTCAAGAGACCCAGTACTTC
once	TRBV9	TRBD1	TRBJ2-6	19	CASSTSRTGGNSGANVLTF	TGTGCCAGCAGCACTTCAAGGACAGGGGGGAACTCTGGGGCCAACGTCCTGACTTTC
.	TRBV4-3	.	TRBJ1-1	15	CASSQIGAGQTEAFF	TGCGCCAGCAGCCAAATTGGAGCAGGGCAGACTGAAGCTTTCTTT
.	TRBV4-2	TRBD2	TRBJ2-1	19	CASSQDPSGRASSYNEQFF	TGTGCCAGCAGCCAAGATCCTAGCGGGAGGGCCAGCTCCTACAATGAGCAGTTCTTC
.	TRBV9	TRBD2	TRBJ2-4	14	CASSPGLSKNIQYF	TGTGCCAGCTCTCCGGGACTATCTAAAAACATTCAGTACTTC
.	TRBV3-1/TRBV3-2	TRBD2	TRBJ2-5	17	CASSQARAGGVRETQYF	TGTGCCAGCAGCCAAGCGAGAGCGGGAGGTGTGAGGGAGACCCAGTACTTC
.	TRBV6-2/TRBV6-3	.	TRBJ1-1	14	CASSPDRNVGEAFF	TGTGCCAGCAGCCCTGACAGAAACGTAGGGGAAGCTTTCTTT
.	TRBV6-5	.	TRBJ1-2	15	CASSYGLGGTSGYTF	TGTGCCAGCAGTTACGGTTTGGGGGGGACGAGCGGCTACACCTTC
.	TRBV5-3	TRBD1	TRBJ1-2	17	CARSLVRTGLGGYGYTF	TGTGCCAGAAGCTTGGTAAGGACAGGGCTTGGGGGCTATGGCTACACCTTC
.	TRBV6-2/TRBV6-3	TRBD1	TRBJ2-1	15	CASSRTGGSYNEQFF	TGTGCCAGCAGCCGGACAGGGGGCTCCTACAATGAGCAGTTCTTC